This T cell receptor (beta chain) was retrieved from a study of T cells in Graves' hyperthyroidism and ophthalmopathy (dated by TCRdb to between 2018 and 2021). A note on the overall study: Peripheral blood samples were taken at initial diagnosis, before any treatment was given. After blood sampling, hyperthyroidism patients were treated with methimazole at a starting dose of 30 mg daily, and ophthalmopathy patients were treated with high-dose intravenous methylprednisolone. To identify TCR V-J signatures that set the groups apart, the researchers used a discovery cohort of 100 patients, made up of 40 to 45 with Graves' ophthalmopathy and some 56 with stable Graves' hyperthyroidism. Prospective prediction of ophthalmopathy was tested in an independent validation cohort of under 20 hyperthyroidism patients and roughly 16 patients who later progressed to ophthalmopathy. Thyroid tissue and blood T-cell repertoires from six Graves' hyperthyroidism patients were also compared in the study. The 75 to 100 discovery patients were divided at random into training and test sets in a 7:3 ratio. The paper describes TCR Vbeta CDR3 sequencing of roughly 130 peripheral blood samples, made up of some 40 ophthalmopathy patients, roughly 72 hyperthyroidism patients and 17 progressor patients.

On the study overall, not on this receptor specifically: In validation, the model predicted progression to ophthalmopathy with about 71% sensitivity and over 72% specificity, a median of around six months before onset. In cross-validation, a model built on a 13 V-J signature told ophthalmopathy apart from stable hyperthyroidism with approximately 90% sensitivity and around 81% specificity, and in testing the same model reached 80%/75%. Sample size was not statistically predetermined, and investigators were not blinded to group allocation. Most expanded thyroid clonotypes (frequency above 0.001) were also detected in blood, a finding suggesting that blood repertoires may reflect thyroid immune responses.

This clonotype has just a few counts. It lacks a known antigen. Within one base of it there is no much larger clone, and no base qualities were kept. The CDR3 sequence holds 12 residues, the cysteine and phenylalanine included. The kept DNA is CDR3 alone, 36 bases in frame from the first base. CDR1 and CDR2 (MNHNS, SASEGT) derive from the germline V gene. Trimming accounts for 6 bases at V and 7 bases at J, while the number of junction bases matched to no gene is 3. The TCR beta CDR3 regions were amplified from the RNA transcripts. A first-round RT-PCR of the TCR CDR3 used the HTBI primer set with the Qiagen OneStep RT-PCR kit. Libraries were constructed in a second round of multiplex PCR, after which size selection and purification were performed. Paired-end sequencing of the libraries was performed with 100 bp reads on an Illumina HiSeq2000. The study's own analysis went as follows. SOAPnuke was used to process the raw data, with reads discarded if the reads contained adapters or uncalled bases, had a mean Phred below 15, or lacked an exact constant-primer or identifier match. COPE v1.2.5 was used to merge the high-quality paired reads, and each unique nucleotide sequence was defined as a clonotype. Clonotypes were aligned to IMGT TRBV, TRBD and TRBJ reference segments using MiTCR v1.1. The analysis was restricted to V-J combinations with a frequency above 0.0001, which together covered around 99% of the repertoires. The TCS score was defined as F50 (clonal expansion) divided by E x V (chaos), with BLOSUM62-based TCRdist calculated between CDR3 peptides within each V-J. Welch's t-statistics and random forest reduced roughly 540 V-J features to some 14, which were used in a naive Bayes classifier (R e1071). TCRdb trimmed the raw reads at Q25, called clones with MiXCR and kept productive beta chains. Merged by CDR3 protein, the rows form single entries marked with the most common genes and DNA. It is TCRdb's table, rather than the study itself, that gives the V and J calls and clone size. This sample lists approximately 700,000 distinct CDR3 sequences; about 17% were detected once. The ten largest clones add up to 8.4% of the sample.

Stable Graves' hyperthyroidism was defined as the absence of progression to ophthalmopathy over 18 months of follow-up. The hyperthyroidism patients were between 18 and 65 years old and newly diagnosed, with a disease duration of less than 2 months. Patients with uncontrolled infections, other autoimmune diseases, pregnancy or lactation were excluded. Diagnoses were based on clinical symptoms, serum thyroxine and TRAb, thyroid ultrasound and orbital computed tomography. PBMCs were isolated from about 10 ml of fresh peripheral blood by Ficoll-Paque density gradient centrifugation. Total RNA was extracted with Trizol reagent, and quality was checked on an Agilent 2100 Bioanalyzer.

The chain couples TRBV6-1 to TRBJ1-5; 7 junctional bases match TRBD1. The sequence was collected from a man aged 18 to 29 with Graves' hyperthyroidism. The sequencing input was blood. The CDR3 reads as follows: CASSHRGQPQHF. The nucleotide sequence reads TGTGCCAGCAGCCACAGGGGCCAGCCCCAGCATTTT.